The present TCR beta chain was sequenced within a study of T-cell reconstitution after alpha-beta-depleted transplantation in children. Whole-study results and caveats: The study traced high day-60 TCRbeta diversity in some patients to surviving recipient T cells and thymic progenitors. Several hundred expanded graft clones reportedly supplied alpha-beta T cells about two months after transplant. Newly produced T cells mostly accounted for T-cell counts and diversity one year post-transplant.

Turning to this clonotype: Antigen specificity is unknown.

Unique molecular identifiers were used to barcode this TCRbeta library. TCRdb re-called the PCR reads through MiXCR, storing one row per CDR3 protein. The sample holds some 440,000 distinct CDR3 sequences, around 16% seen once. The CDR3 is 16 amino acids. CDR1 is WSHSY, CDR2 SAAADI, per germline. V lost 0 bases and J 3 bases, leaving 12 bases between the germline ends. The clonotype originates from a boy under two years old who had a stem cell transplant for Wiskott-Aldrich syndrome, so the T cells may come from the graft donor. The specimen comprised PBMCs, mostly from graft donor cells, sampled 360 days after TCRalphabeta/CD19-depleted stem cell transplant. This chain uses TRBV10-2 with TRBJ1-5, with unresolved D. CDR3 sequence: CASSESPPGSNQPQHF. The CDR3 bases are TGCGCCAGCAGTGAGTCGCCTCCCGGGTCCAATCAGCCCCAGCATTTT.